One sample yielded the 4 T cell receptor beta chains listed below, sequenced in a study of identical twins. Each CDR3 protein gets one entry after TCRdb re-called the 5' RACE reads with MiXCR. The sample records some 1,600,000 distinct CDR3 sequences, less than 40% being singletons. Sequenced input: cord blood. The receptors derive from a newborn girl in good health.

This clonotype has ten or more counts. This chain's CDR3 is CSVEWTEFGEQYF. The CDR3 DNA follows: TGCAGCGTTGAATGGACAGAGTTCGGGGAGCAGTACTTC. The chain employs TRBV29-1 and TRBJ2-7; D perhaps matches TRBD1 (6 bases). V lost 2 bases, J lost 7 bases, and 15 bases lay in between. Germline V gene lookup returns CDR1 SQVTM and CDR2 ANQGSEA. This CDR3 has 13 amino acids.

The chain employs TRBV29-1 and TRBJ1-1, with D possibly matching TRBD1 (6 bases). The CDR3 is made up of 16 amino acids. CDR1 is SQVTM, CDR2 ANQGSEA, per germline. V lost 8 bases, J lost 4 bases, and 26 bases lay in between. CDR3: CSTQDRYLFVGTEAFF. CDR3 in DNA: TGCAGCACCCAAGACAGGTACCTTTTCGTCGGCACTGAAGCTTTCTTT.

The CDR3 DNA reads as TGTGCCAGCAGTTACTCGGGGAGACAGGGTGGCTACACCTTC. Translating it yields CASSYSGRQGGYTF. The V call is TRBV6-6, the J call TRBJ1-2; 7 bases align to TRBD1. Trimming removed 0 bases from V and 7 bases from J; junction bases left unmatched: 5. This CDR3 region has 14 residues. Germline CDR1 and CDR2: MNHNY and SVGAGI (reference sequence).

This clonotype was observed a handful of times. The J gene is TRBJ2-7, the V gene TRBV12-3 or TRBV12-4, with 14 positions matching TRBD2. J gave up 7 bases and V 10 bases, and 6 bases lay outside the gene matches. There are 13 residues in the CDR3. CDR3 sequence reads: CATGTSGSGEQYF. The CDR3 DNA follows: TGTGCCACAGGGACTAGCGGGAGTGGTGAGCAGTACTTC.